This T cell receptor (beta chain) comes out of a study of cytomegalovirus exposure and HLA in healthy donors. Findings of the study overall: What a later analysis showed was that several of the most significant clusters appeared linked to common viral pathogens. A later analysis revealed that TCR association rates differed between HLA loci, peaking at DRB1 and bottoming out at HLA-C. In a later analysis, V- and J-gene trimming of beta chains associated with a DCLRE1C missense variant, replicated independently. Rare TCR sequences predominated, though certain public TCRs were found in many donors.

The PCR had 60 Vbeta and 13 Jbeta primers. Using immunoSEQ multiplex PCR, the repertoire was profiled, and TCRdb retains in-frame clones only, with some absent. Here the sample spans roughly 240,000 clones, 82% being singletons. As regards this clone: Its cognate antigen is unknown.

The CDR3 consists of 14 residues. Between the trimmed V and J ends, which lost 5 bases and 5 bases, there was a span of 14 bases. CDR1 and CDR2 from the germline V gene are SGHDT and YYEEEE. The rearrangement links TRBV5-6 to TRBJ2-1; D is uncertain. This clonotype was obtained from a woman aged 40 to 50 in good health and CMV-seropositive. Sequenced material: PBMCs. The CDR3: CASSYIYLDNEQFF. The CDR3 DNA sequence: TGTGCCAGCAGTTATATATATTTAGACAATGAGCAGTTCTTC.